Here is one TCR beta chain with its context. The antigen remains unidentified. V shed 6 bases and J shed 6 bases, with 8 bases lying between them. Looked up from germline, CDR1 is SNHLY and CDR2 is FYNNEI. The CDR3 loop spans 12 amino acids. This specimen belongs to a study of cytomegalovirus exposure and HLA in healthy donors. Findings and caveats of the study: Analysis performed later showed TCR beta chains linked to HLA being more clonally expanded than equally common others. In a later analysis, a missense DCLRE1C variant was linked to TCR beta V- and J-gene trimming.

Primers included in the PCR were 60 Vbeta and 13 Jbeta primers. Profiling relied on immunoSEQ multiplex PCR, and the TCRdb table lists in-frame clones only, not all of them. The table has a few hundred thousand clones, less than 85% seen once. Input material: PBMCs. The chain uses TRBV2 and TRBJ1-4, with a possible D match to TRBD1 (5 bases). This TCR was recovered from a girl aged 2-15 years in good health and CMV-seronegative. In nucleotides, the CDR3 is TGTGCCAGCAGGGACATTGATGAAAAACTGTTTTTT. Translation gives CASRDIDEKLFF.